Listed here are 22 T cell receptor beta chains from one sample, sequenced in a study of blood T cell repertoires in COVID-19. The method was immunoSEQ multiplex PCR; TCRdb's version includes in-frame clones alone and lacks a portion of them. This sample has roughly 160,000 clones, with around 86% found just once. The specimen sequenced was peripheral blood. The receptor source for this set is a man in his fifties or sixties with COVID-19, enrolled during active disease.

The V and J genes are TRBV25-1 and TRBJ1-6, with 8 nucleotides matching TRBD1. Germline CDR1 reads MGHDK; CDR2 reads SYGVNS. V shed 6 bases and J 6 bases; nucleotides not matched to a gene: 4. The CDR3 is made up of 14 amino acids. CDR3 amino acids: CASRGTGGNSPLHF. The DNA of the CDR3 is TGTGCCAGCAGGGGGACAGGTGGTAATTCACCCCTCCACTTT.

CDR3 bases: TGCAGTGCTAGAGCCGTCACTGAAGCTTTCTTT. Amino acid sequence: CSARAVTEAFF. V gene TRBV20-1 combines with J gene TRBJ1-1; D not certain. Germline CDR1 reads DFQATT; CDR2 reads SNEGSKA (reference sequence). The ends were cut back, 1 base at V and 4 bases at J, with 4 bases in the middle. CDR3 length: 11 residues.

This clone has only a few counts. The chain joins TRBV19 to TRBJ2-1, with D possibly TRBD2 on 5 matching bases. Per the germline V gene, CDR1 is LNHDA and CDR2 is SQIVND (reference sequence). This CDR3 spans 16 amino acids. V was trimmed by 5 bases and J by 0 bases, leaving 14 bases between them. CDR3 residues: CASSPVGESSYNEQFF. DNA for the CDR3: TGTGCCAGTAGTCCCGTTGGGGAGAGCTCCTACAATGAGCAGTTCTTC.

The gene calls are TRBV3-1 (or the pseudogene TRBV3-2) and TRBJ1-2; a possible D gene is TRBD1 (6 bases). The CDR3 covers 14 residues. Trimming shortened V by 4 bases and J by 0 bases, and 9 bases separated the two germline ends. Germline CDR1 is LGHDT and CDR2 is YNNKEL (reference sequence). Here the CDR3 reads CASSPRTANYGYTF. For the CDR3, the DNA is TGTGCCAGCAGCCCACGGACAGCTAACTATGGCTACACCTTC.

J is TRBJ1-1 and V is TRBV6-5; D is unresolved. V was shortened by 2 bases and J by 4 bases, with 14 bases between the two germline ends. Germline values: CDR1 MNHEY, CDR2 SVGAGI. This CDR3 is 15 amino acids long. CDR3 sequence: CASSYREASGTEAFF. The CDR3 DNA sequence: TGTGCCAGCAGTTACAGGGAGGCTTCGGGCACTGAAGCTTTCTTT.

The rearrangement uses TRBV5-1 and TRBJ2-3; 7 nucleotides align to TRBD2. The germline gives CDR1 SGHRS, CDR2 YFSETQ. The CDR3 is 16 residues long. V was clipped by 0 bases and J by 0 bases; unmatched bases: 4. The CDR3 nucleotides are TGCGCCAGCAGCTTGGGGGCGGGGGTGAGCACAGATACGCAGTATTTT. Amino acids: CASSLGAGVSTDTQYF.

V is TRBV11-2 and J is TRBJ1-1, with TRBD1 matching 9 bases. Losses at the gene ends were 5 bases for V and 4 bases for J; bases not matched to a gene: 11. Germline lookup yields CDR1 SGHAT and CDR2 FQNNGV. The CDR3 length is 16 residues. CDR3 DNA: TGTGCCAGCAGCCCATCAGGGACAGGGCGGAGCACTGAAGCTTTCTTT. Translation: CASSPSGTGRSTEAFF.

CDR3 loop: CAISSGTSGGSSQETQYF. The CDR3 coding sequence is TGTGCCATCAGCTCCGGGACTAGCGGGGGTAGCTCCCAAGAGACCCAGTACTTC. The chain joins TRBV10-3 to TRBJ2-5; 14 nucleotides align to TRBD2. V lost 6 bases and J lost 1; bases outside the gene matches: 10. The CDR3 runs 18 residues. Germline lookup yields CDR1 ENHRY and CDR2 SYGVKD.

The chain recombines TRBV5-1 with TRBJ2-3; 9 positions match TRBD2. CDR3 length: 15 amino acids. V trimming: 2 bases; J trimming: 6 bases; junction bases outside the gene matches: 7. Germline V lookup: CDR1 SGHRS, CDR2 YFSETQ. CDR3 nucleotides: TGCGCCAGCAGCTTTAGCGGGGGCGAGGGGGATACGCAGTATTTT. This encodes CASSFSGGEGDTQYF.

The V call is TRBV5-8, the J call TRBJ2-1; 7 bases match TRBD2. CDR3 length equals 15 residues. V gave up 5 bases and J gave up 4 bases; unmatched junction bases: 9. Germline V CDR1 and CDR2: SGHTS, YDEGEE. CDR3 sequence (DNA): TGTGCCAGCAGATCCCTAGCGGACTTTTACAATGAGCAGTTCTTC. It codes for CASRSLADFYNEQFF.

V is TRBV6-5 and J is TRBJ1-5, with TRBD1 matching over 7 bases. The length of the CDR3 is 15 residues. From germline, CDR1 is MNHEY and CDR2 SVGAGI. J was trimmed by 0 bases and V by 4 bases; bases with no gene match: 3. In nucleotides, the CDR3 is TGTGCCAGCAGTTCTGGACAGGCTAGCAATCAGCCCCAGCATTTT. Its protein is CASSSGQASNQPQHF.

The chain combines TRBV7-2 with TRBJ1-6, with D maybe TRBD1 (6 bases). Germline CDR1 and CDR2: SGHTA and FQGNSA. Trimming shortened V by 5 bases and J by 7 bases, and 9 bases separated the two germline ends. The CDR3 has 13 residues. CDR3 loop: CASSPTGNSPLHF. CDR3 sequence (DNA): TGTGCCAGCAGCCCTACAGGGAATTCACCCCTCCACTTT. The full variable domain, with the rest looked up from reference TRBV7-2 and TRBJ1-6, is GAGVSQSPSNKVTEKGKDVELRCDPISGHTALYWYRQSLGQGLEFLIYFQGNSAPDKSGLPSDRFSAERTGGSVSTLTIQRTQQEDSAVYLCASSPTGNSPLHFGNGTRLTVT.

The chain recombines TRBV7-8 with TRBJ2-5; 7 nucleotides line up with TRBD2. V lost 2 bases and J lost 3; bases outside the gene matches: 3. The CDR3 has 14 residues. Germline V gene data show CDR1 as SGHVS and CDR2 as FQNEAQ. Written as DNA, the CDR3 is TGTGCCAGCAGCTTATATGGACTAGAAGAGACCCAGTACTTC. Translating it yields CASSLYGLEETQYF.

This clone was observed a few times. V is TRBV23-1 and J is TRBJ1-5; no clear D. TRBV23-1 is classed as an ORF, of uncertain function. The CDR3 spans 17 residues. V was cut by 3 bases and J by 2 bases, with 17 bases left in between. The chain's CDR3 is CASSHTLREAGNQPQHF. In nucleotides, the CDR3 is TGCGCCAGCAGTCATACATTAAGGGAGGCAGGCAATCAGCCCCAGCATTTT.

The chain couples TRBV18 to TRBJ1-1, with D possibly matching TRBD1 (5 bases). Looked up from germline, CDR1 is KGHSH and CDR2 is LQKENI. CDR3 length: 12 residues. The V end was cut by 2 bases, the J end by 8 bases, with 9 bases between. This CDR3 is CASSPMTVEAFF. The CDR3 bases are TGTGCCAGCTCACCAATGACAGTCGAAGCTTTCTTT. The full variable domain, in which reference TRBV18 and TRBJ1-1 provide the parts outside the CDR3, is NAGVMQNPRHLVRRRGQEARLRCSPMKGHSHVYWYRQLPEEGLKFMVYLQKENIIDESGMPKERFSAEFPKEGPSILRIQQVVRGDSAAYFCASSPMTVEAFFGQGTRLTVV.

This clone was recorded once. CDR3 coding DNA: TGTGCCACCAGCAGAGATGTACTCGATGAAAAACTGTTTTTT. It yields the protein CATSRDVLDEKLFF. The chain carries TRBV15 and TRBJ1-4; D is ambiguous. The V end was cut by 0 bases, the J end by 6 bases, with 8 bases between. The CDR3 is made up of 14 amino acids. The germline CDR1 and CDR2 sequences are LNHNV and YYDKDF (reference sequence).

The CDR3 nucleotides are TGTGCCAGCTCACCACTCACGGGAACCTTAGGAGGCTACACCTTC. Translated: CASSPLTGTLGGYTF. The chain is built from TRBV18 and TRBJ1-2; unclear D gene. The V and J ends lost 1 base and 8 bases respectively, with 17 bases between them. There are 15 residues in the CDR3. Germline V gene data show CDR1 as KGHSH and CDR2 as LQKENI.

J is TRBJ2-1 and V is TRBV4-3, with D hard to call. Germline V lookup: CDR1 LGHNA, CDR2 YSLEER. This CDR3 region has 13 residues. Trimming left V 3 bases short and J 6 bases short, with 9 bases between. CDR3 nucleotides: TGCGCCAGCAGCCAGGAGATGGGCAATGAGCAGTTCTTC. Its translation: CASSQEMGNEQFF.

This clone appeared a few times. The chain is built from TRBV6-5 and TRBJ2-7; possible D gene TRBD2, 6 bases. Trimming took 2 bases from V and 3 from J, leaving 11 bases between them. The length of the CDR3 is 14 residues. The germline V gene encodes CDR1 MNHEY and CDR2 SVGAGI. CDR3 protein: CASSYTGANYEQYF. The CDR3 region has the DNA TGTGCCAGCAGTTACACGGGAGCGAACTACGAGCAGTACTTC.

The chain employs TRBV7-2 and TRBJ2-1; the match to TRBD2 covers 13 bases. The trim removed 5 bases at V and 2 bases at J, leaving 9 bases unmatched. Germline V gene lookup returns CDR1 SGHTA and CDR2 FQGNSA. This CDR3 spans 18 amino acids. This CDR3 is CASSKRGTSGTTYNEQFF. Written as DNA, the CDR3 is TGTGCCAGCAGCAAACGAGGGACTAGCGGGACCACCTACAATGAGCAGTTCTTC.

V usage is TRBV21-1 and J usage is TRBJ1-1; the table calls TRBD1, which could not be checked here. TRBV21-1 is noted as a pseudogene. This CDR3 has 16 amino acids. CDR3 in amino acids: CASSKSPWGQDTEAFF. CDR3 coding DNA: TGTGCCAGCAGCAAAAGTCCCTGGGGGCAGGACACTGAAGCTTTCTTT.

The chain carries TRBV6-5 and TRBJ1-2; TRBD1 might be the D (6 bases). V lost 2 bases and J 2 bases, leaving 12 bases between the germline ends. Germline loops: CDR1 MNHEY, CDR2 SVGAGI. The CDR3 is 15 residues long. The CDR3 DNA follows: TGTGCCAGCAGTTACCACCGGACAGAGAACTATGGCTACACCTTC. Translated: CASSYHRTENYGYTF.